This TCR beta chain was identified during a study of blood T cells in healthy people across ages. The authors ran a second PCR of about 7 to 12 cycles using a sample-barcoded 5' primer and a J-beta primer mix. TCRdb reprocessed the 5' RACE reads via MiXCR and lists one record per CDR3 protein. The repertoire consists of approximately 810,000 distinct CDR3 sequences, with 36% occurring once and the leading ten covering roughly 13%. CDR3 size: 13 residues. V lost 3 bases to trimming and J lost 6 bases, with 8 bases between them. Broader study findings: Any conclusive comparison of naive versus antigen-experienced cells was prevented by using unsorted PBMCs. Per million T cells, TCR beta diversity dropped roughly linearly as age increased.

As to this clonotype: Antigen unknown.

Drawn from each donor were about 9 milliliters of peripheral blood. The specimen sequenced was blood. The V gene is TRBV12-3 or TRBV12-4, the J gene TRBJ2-2; D might be TRBD1 (5 bases). The clonotype comes from a man younger than 35 in good health. CDR3 DNA: TGTGCCAGCAGTTTCAGGGTTCCCGGGGAGCTGTTTTTT. This gives the protein CASSFRVPGELFF.